The 20 T cell receptor beta chains below all came from one sample that was sequenced in a study of blood T cell repertoires in COVID-19. The repertoire was sequenced with immunoSEQ multiplex PCR; TCRdb's copy has only in-frame clones and lacks some. Seen here are around 300,000 clones, 86% observed once, and the top ten hold 3%. The sequenced material came from peripheral blood. The receptors shown here come from a woman under 40 with active or convalescent COVID-19.

In this sample, this clone turned up once. This sequence joins TRBV7-8 and TRBJ2-7, with D possibly being TRBD1 (5 bases). Per the germline V gene, CDR1 is SGHVS and CDR2 is FQNEAQ. This CDR3 spans 14 amino acids. Between the trimmed V and J ends, which lost 1 base and 6 bases, there was a span of 13 bases. The CDR3: CASSLVAGKAEQYF. The CDR3 DNA sequence: TGTGCCAGCAGCTTAGTAGCAGGGAAAGCCGAGCAGTACTTC.

The chain couples TRBV19 to TRBJ1-1, with D tentatively TRBD1 (5 bases). This CDR3 comprises 13 residues. Germline CDR1 and CDR2: LNHDA and SQIVND (reference sequence). The V end lost 1 base, the J end lost 11 bases, and 14 bases lay between the germline ends. The CDR3 nucleotides read TGTGCCAGTAGTATAGTTGGGACTCCCGGGGCTTTCTTT. It translates to CASSIVGTPGAFF.

V and J are TRBV27 and TRBJ1-2, with 8 positions matching TRBD1. V shed 5 bases and J 7 bases; nucleotides not matched to a gene: 9. The CDR3 has 14 residues. In germline, CDR1 is MNHEY, CDR2 SMNVEV (reference sequence). This chain's CDR3 is CASSPQGAPSGYTF. In nucleotides, the CDR3 is TGTGCCAGCAGTCCCCAGGGGGCACCGAGTGGCTACACCTTC.

The chain combines TRBV19 with TRBJ1-5; 8 bases are shared with TRBD1. The ends lost 4 bases at V and 2 bases at J; junction bases unmatched: 7. Germline CDR1 and CDR2: LNHDA and SQIVND (reference sequence). This CDR3 is built from 16 residues. CDR3 in amino acids: CASSKRTGSGNQPQHF. The CDR3 bases are TGTGCCAGTAGTAAACGGACAGGGAGCGGCAATCAGCCCCAGCATTTT.

The V gene is TRBV28, the J gene TRBJ1-3; D not resolved. The V gene lost 3 bases and the J gene lost 4 bases, with 16 bases spanning the gap. This CDR3 region has 16 residues. Germline CDR1 and CDR2: MDHEN and SYDVKM. This CDR3 reads CASSFSSRLAGNTIYF. The CDR3 bases are TGTGCCAGCAGTTTCTCCTCCAGGCTTGCCGGAAACACCATATATTTT. Drawing the rest from reference TRBV28 and TRBJ1-3, the complete variable domain is DVKVTQSSRYLVKRTGEKVFLECVQDMDHENMFWYRQDPGLGLRLIYFSYDVKMKEKGDIPEGYSVSREKKERFSLILESASTNQTSMYLCASSFSSRLAGNTIYFGEGSWLTVV.

J is TRBJ1-2 and V is TRBV9, with 9 bases matching TRBD1. The germline V gene has CDR1 SGDLS and CDR2 YYNGEE. This CDR3 is 15 amino acids long. J gave up 4 bases and V 3 bases, and 7 bases lay outside the gene matches. As DNA, the CDR3 is TGTGCCAGCAGCGCACACAGGGGGCTTAGCTATGGCTACACCTTC. Translation gives CASSAHRGLSYGYTF.

This chain uses TRBV5-1 with TRBJ2-7, with 8 bases lining up with TRBD2. The CDR3 has 14 residues. Germline V lookup: CDR1 SGHRS, CDR2 YFSETQ. J was trimmed by 4 bases and V by 5 bases; bases with no gene match: 8. The CDR3 loop is CASSRAGGNYEQYF. The CDR3 bases are TGCGCCAGCAGTCGGGCGGGGGGAAATTACGAGCAGTACTTC.

This chain uses TRBV9 with TRBJ1-4; a weak D match, TRBD1 (5 bases). The CDR3 runs to 18 residues. Per germline, CDR1 SGDLS and CDR2 YYNGEE. The germline V and J ends were trimmed by 3 bases and 5 bases, with 23 bases remaining between them. CDR3: CASSAPLGGTFENEKLFF. CDR3 DNA sequence: TGTGCCAGCAGCGCCCCCCTCGGGGGGACGTTCGAGAATGAAAAACTGTTTTTT.

The chain couples TRBV11-2 to TRBJ2-7, with 10 positions matching TRBD2. The germline V gene has CDR1 SGHAT and CDR2 FQNNGV. J was trimmed by 3 bases and V by 8 bases; bases with no gene match: 10. This CDR3 has 15 residues. This CDR3 reads CASRGLAGAVYEQYF. CDR3 in DNA: TGTGCCAGCCGAGGGCTAGCGGGGGCCGTCTACGAGCAGTACTTC.

The chain employs TRBV19 and TRBJ2-3, with a tentative D call TRBD1 (5 bases). V was trimmed by 4 bases and J by 6 bases, leaving 11 bases between them. This CDR3 spans 13 amino acids. Germline lookup yields CDR1 LNHDA and CDR2 SQIVND (reference sequence). CDR3 amino acids: CASSRQIRDTQYF. Written as DNA, the CDR3 is TGTGCCAGTAGTAGACAGATTAGGGATACGCAGTATTTT. The full variable domain, with the rest looked up from reference TRBV19 and TRBJ2-3, is DGGITQSPKYLFRKEGQNVTLSCEQNLNHDAMYWYRQDPGQGLRLIYYSQIVNDFQKGDIAEGYSVSREKKESFPLTVTSAQKNPTAFYLCASSRQIRDTQYFGPGTRLTVL.

The chain combines TRBV30 with TRBJ1-3; D not resolved. Germline values: CDR1 GTSNPN, CDR2 SVGIG (reference sequence). V was cut by 0 bases and J by 4 bases, with 13 bases left in between. CDR3 size: 15 residues. CDR3 protein: CAWSVGRATGNTIYF. The CDR3 DNA sequence: TGTGCCTGGAGTGTAGGGAGGGCTACAGGAAACACCATATATTTT. Filled out from reference TRBV30 and TRBJ1-3, the complete variable domain reads SQTIHQWPATLVQPVGSPLSLECTVEGTSNPNLYWYRQAAGRGLQLLFYSVGIGQISSEVPQNLSASRPQDRQFILSSKKLLLSDSGFYLCAWSVGRATGNTIYFGEGSWLTVV.

This chain links TRBV19 with TRBJ2-1; the match to TRBD2 covers 7 bases. J lost 0 bases, V lost 0 bases, and 8 bases had no gene match. Germline V gene lookup returns CDR1 LNHDA and CDR2 SQIVND (reference sequence). The CDR3 consists of 18 residues. The DNA of the CDR3 is TGTGCCAGTAGTATAGATGGTAGGGACTACTACTCCTACAATGAGCAGTTCTTC. Residues: CASSIDGRDYYSYNEQFF.

The chain couples TRBV2 to TRBJ1-2; D perhaps matches TRBD1 (6 bases). The CDR3 length is 15 residues. The V end was cut by 3 bases, the J end by 8 bases, with 19 bases between. Germline assignment: CDR1 SNHLY and CDR2 FYNNEI. This chain's CDR3 is CASSESRGASVGYTF. Written as DNA, the CDR3 is TGTGCCAGCAGTGAGAGCCGGGGGGCGTCGGTGGGCTACACCTTC.

The chain joins TRBV13 to TRBJ2-1, with a weak D call TRBD1 (6 bases). V lost 0 bases, J lost 10 bases, and 22 bases lay in between. Germline loops: CDR1 PRHDT, CDR2 FYEKMQ (reference sequence). This CDR3 is 17 amino acids long. The CDR3 is CASSLGGAGASRIEQFF. CDR3 DNA sequence: TGTGCCAGCAGCTTAGGGGGAGCAGGGGCATCGAGGATCGAGCAGTTCTTC.

To note about this clone: At one end, the junction sequence differs from germline, possibly due to a read error. The chain combines TRBV27 with TRBJ1-1; tentative D call: TRBD1 (5 bases). Looked up from germline, CDR1 is MNHEY and CDR2 is SMNVEV (reference sequence). CDR3 length equals 14 residues. CDR3 amino acids: CASTPRSMGGVETF. In DNA form, the CDR3 reads TGTGCCAGCACGCCGCGGTCGATGGGGGGGGTGGAAACTTTT.

The rearrangement links TRBV30 to TRBJ2-1; TRBD1 matches 7 bases. Germline values: CDR1 GTSNPN, CDR2 SVGIG (reference sequence). V dropped 3 bases and J dropped 10; count of bases not matched to a gene: 9. This CDR3 comprises 13 residues. The DNA of the CDR3 is TGTGCCTGGAGCCTGAACAGGGGAAACGAGCAGTTCTTC. This codes for CAWSLNRGNEQFF.

The chain combines TRBV10-1 with TRBJ1-2; 8 bases are shared with TRBD1. The CDR3 loop spans 18 amino acids. Germline CDR1 reads WNHNN; CDR2 reads SYGVQD (reference sequence). The junction had 11 bases not matched to a gene; V was cut back by 2 bases and J by 0 bases. The CDR3 is CASSEMDRVREANYGYTF. DNA of the CDR3: TGCGCCAGCAGTGAGATGGACAGGGTTCGAGAAGCTAACTATGGCTACACCTTC.

The chain employs TRBV5-4 and TRBJ2-7; 7 bases are a match to TRBD2. V shed 3 bases, J shed 2 bases, and the junction held 8 bases outside the gene matches. From germline, CDR1 is SGHNT and CDR2 YYREEE (reference sequence). The CDR3 is made up of 15 amino acids. The CDR3 DNA is TGTGCCAGCAGCTGGGCGGGAGCGGGAACCTACGAGCAGTACTTC. Amino acids: CASSWAGAGTYEQYF.

V gene TRBV7-2 combines with J gene TRBJ2-5; D possibly corresponds to TRBD2 (5 bases). V was pared by 3 bases and J by 5 bases, with 7 bases between. The CDR3 loop spans 12 amino acids. Germline V gene data show CDR1 as SGHTA and CDR2 as FQGNSA. The CDR3 here is CASSFGLETQYF. Here the CDR3 DNA reads TGTGCCAGCAGCTTTGGACTTGAGACCCAGTACTTC.

The chain employs TRBV5-1 and TRBJ1-1; D unresolved. V shed 5 bases and J shed 4 bases, with 12 bases lying between them. The CDR3 sequence is 13 residues long. The germline gives CDR1 SGHRS, CDR2 YFSETQ. The CDR3 loop is CASSLDSTTEAFF. The CDR3, as DNA: TGCGCCAGCAGTCTAGACTCGACCACTGAAGCTTTCTTT.